The clone carrying this TCR beta chain was observed many times. Separate cDNA molecules each had unique molecular identifiers attached to them. Each CDR3 protein gets one entry after TCRdb re-called the 5' RACE reads with MiXCR. The profile covers roughly 63,000 distinct CDR3 sequences, with 10% to 15% appearing a single time and around 4.7% taken by the ten largest. The data originate from a study of early T cells in non-severe SARS-CoV-2 infection. Study context: The study sequenced bulk RNA from unsorted whole blood, with chains unpaired.

V lost 6 bases, J lost 2 bases, and 19 bases lay in between. Per germline, CDR1 DFQATT and CDR2 SNEGSKA (reference sequence). The CDR3 runs to 15 residues. The J gene is TRBJ1-1, the V gene TRBV20-1; possibly TRBD1 for D (5 bases). The sequence was collected from an adult who was a healthcare worker with PCR-confirmed SARS-CoV-2 infection or an uninfected control (not recorded which). Material for sequencing was whole blood. The CDR3 region is CSAPPRDGSNTEAFF. The CDR3 DNA reads TGCAGTGCCCCCCCTCGGGACGGAAGTAACACTGAAGCTTTCTTT.